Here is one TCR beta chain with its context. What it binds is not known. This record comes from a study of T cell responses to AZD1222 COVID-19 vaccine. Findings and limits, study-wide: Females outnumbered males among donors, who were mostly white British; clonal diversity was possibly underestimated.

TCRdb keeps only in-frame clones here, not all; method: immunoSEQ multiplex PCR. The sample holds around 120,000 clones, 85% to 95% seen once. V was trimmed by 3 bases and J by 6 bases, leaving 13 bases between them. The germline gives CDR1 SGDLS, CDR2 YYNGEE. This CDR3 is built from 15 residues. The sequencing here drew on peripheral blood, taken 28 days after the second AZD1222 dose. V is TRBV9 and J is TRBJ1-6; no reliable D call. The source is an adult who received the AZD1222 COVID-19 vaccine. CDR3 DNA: TGTGCCAGCAGCGCCTTGGTACAGCCTAATTCACCCCTCCACTTT. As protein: CASSALVQPNSPLHF.